The 23 T cell receptor beta chains below come from one sample, sequenced in a study of cytomegalovirus exposure and HLA in healthy donors. In the PCR, 60 Vbeta and 13 Jbeta primers were used. The data were produced by immunoSEQ multiplex PCR, yet TCRdb's version contains in-frame clones alone and is incomplete. The sample comprises around 200,000 clones, about 80% of which are singletons, and about 9.4% rests with the top ten. The sample was PBMCs. These receptors came from a woman in her fifties or sixties in good health and CMV-seropositive.

This sequence joins TRBV7-9 and TRBJ1-2; D unclear. There are 14 residues in the CDR3. V was trimmed by 1 base and J by 4 bases, leaving 10 bases between them. Germline V gene lookup returns CDR1 SEHNR and CDR2 FQNEAQ (reference sequence). Written as DNA, the CDR3 is TGTGCCAGCAGCTTAGGAGACATTCGCTATGGCTACACCTTC. Protein product: CASSLGDIRYGYTF.

The chain uses TRBV4-2 and TRBJ1-1; D gene unclear. V was clipped by 2 bases and J by 0 bases, with 7 bases between them. The CDR3 spans 14 residues. CDR1 is LGHNA and CDR2 is YNFKEQ in the germline V gene. CDR3 nucleotide sequence: TGTGCCAGCAGCCAACTTGCAGTGAACACTGAAGCTTTCTTT. This codes for CASSQLAVNTEAFF.

This chain uses TRBV10-3 with TRBJ1-2; TRBD1 is a possible D gene (6 bases). V lost 3 bases and J lost 4, with 18 bases in between. Germline CDR1 is ENHRY and CDR2 is SYGVKD. The length of the CDR3 is 16 residues. The CDR3 nucleotides are TGTGCCATCAGTGATGTTTTAACAGGGCCTCTCTATGGCTACACCTTC. Its translation: CAISDVLTGPLYGYTF.

This clone was observed a handful of times. CDR3 nucleotide sequence: TGTGCCAGCAACATAGACAGAGTGAACACTGAAGCTTTCTTT. It specifies CASNIDRVNTEAFF. This chain uses TRBV6-5 with TRBJ1-1; possible D gene TRBD1, 5 bases. With 7 bases removed from V and 0 bases from J, the gap between germline ends came to 12 bases. CDR1 and CDR2 (germline): MNHEY, SVGAGI. CDR3 length equals 14 residues.

The J gene is TRBJ2-3, the V gene TRBV7-2; possibly TRBD2 for D (6 bases). The V and J ends lost 1 base and 8 bases respectively, with 10 bases between them. The CDR3 has 13 residues. Germline assignment: CDR1 SGHTA and CDR2 FQGNSA. The CDR3 nucleotides read TGTGCCAGCAGCTTAGACGGGGAGGCTACGCAGTATTTT. Protein sequence: CASSLDGEATQYF.

The chain recombines TRBV5-1 with TRBJ2-3, with TRBD1 matching over 9 bases. Germline V CDR1 and CDR2: SGHRS, YFSETQ. The CDR3 sequence is 16 residues long. J lost 4 bases, V lost 0 bases, and 6 bases had no gene match. The CDR3 DNA reads TGCGCCAGCAGCTTGGAGGGACAGGGAGGGGCAGATACGCAGTATTTT. Its translation: CASSLEGQGGADTQYF.

The V and J genes are TRBV6-1 and TRBJ1-2; 8 bases are a match to TRBD1. J was trimmed by 6 bases and V by 2 bases; bases with no gene match: 5. Germline CDR1 is MNHNS and CDR2 is SASEGT. The CDR3 runs to 14 residues. In nucleotides, the CDR3 is TGTGCCAGCAGTGAATGGGGGACAGGCCATGGCTACACCTTC. Translated, it gives CASSEWGTGHGYTF.

This sequence joins TRBV2 and TRBJ1-2, with 10 bases identical to TRBD1. The trim removed 7 bases at V and 4 bases at J, leaving 9 bases unmatched. The CDR3 loop spans 15 amino acids. Germline CDR1 reads SNHLY; CDR2 reads FYNNEI. The CDR3 DNA sequence: TGTGCCAGCACCCAAGGGACAGGGGTTGGCTATGGCTACACCTTC. It specifies CASTQGTGVGYGYTF.

The rearrangement joins TRBV9 to TRBJ2-5; 8 bases align to TRBD2. The CDR3 totals 16 residues. Germline values: CDR1 SGDLS, CDR2 YYNGEE. The J segment lost 4 bases and the V segment lost 0 bases, leaving 8 bases of the junction unmatched. The CDR3 DNA reads as TGTGCCAGCAGCGTAGATCGCGGGACTAGGGCAGAGACCCAGTACTTC. It translates to CASSVDRGTRAETQYF.

The chain employs TRBV6-5 and TRBJ1-2, with 10 bases that match TRBD1. Losses at the gene ends were 6 bases for V and 4 bases for J; bases not matched to a gene: 8. The CDR3 totals 15 residues. Germline CDR1 is MNHEY and CDR2 is SVGAGI. CDR3 DNA sequence: TGTGCCAGCAGCTCCCCGGGACAGGGGTCCTATGGCTACACCTTC. Translating gives CASSSPGQGSYGYTF.

The gene calls are TRBV7-2 and TRBJ1-5, with TRBD1 as a possible D gene (6 bases). Per the germline V gene, CDR1 is SGHTA and CDR2 is FQGNSA. The CDR3 loop spans 16 amino acids. Trimming stripped 5 bases from V and 0 bases from J, with 14 bases between. CDR3 coding DNA: TGTGCCAGCAGCAAATCGACAGGTTATAGCAATCAGCCCCAGCATTTT. Protein product: CASSKSTGYSNQPQHF.

This sequence joins TRBV11-3 and TRBJ1-1; 7 nucleotides line up with TRBD1. V dropped 5 bases and J dropped 0; count of bases not matched to a gene: 6. Germline V CDR1 and CDR2: SGHNT, YENEEA. The CDR3 sequence is 15 residues long. The CDR3 bases are TGTGCCAGCAGCATCTCGACAGGGATGAACACTGAAGCTTTCTTT. It specifies CASSISTGMNTEAFF.

The chain carries TRBV9 and TRBJ2-5; TRBD2 matches at 11 bases. The CDR3 length is 15 residues. The J segment lost 4 bases and the V segment lost 2 bases, leaving 4 bases of the junction unmatched. Germline V lookup: CDR1 SGDLS, CDR2 YYNGEE. This CDR3 is CASSVLAGGPETQYF. The CDR3 DNA reads as TGTGCCAGCAGCGTTCTAGCGGGGGGCCCAGAGACCCAGTACTTC.

This chain uses TRBV7-3 with TRBJ2-6, with D perhaps matching TRBD1 (6 bases). Germline CDR1 and CDR2: SGHTA and FQGTGA. V dropped 6 bases and J dropped 0 bases, with 18 bases sitting between them. The CDR3 contains 18 residues. The CDR3 here is CASSSPGQGPSGANVLTF. CDR3 coding DNA: TGTGCCAGCAGTTCACCGGGACAAGGCCCCTCTGGGGCCAACGTCCTGACTTTC.

A note on this clone: The sample has other DNA sequences that encode this CDR3 too. The chain employs TRBV27 and TRBJ1-1; D may be TRBD1 (6 bases). This CDR3 region has 12 residues. Trimming shortened V by 8 bases and J by 1 base, and 8 bases separated the two germline ends. Germline values: CDR1 MNHEY, CDR2 SMNVEV (reference sequence). The CDR3 loop reads CASSTGNTEAFF. The CDR3 nucleotides read TGTGCCAGCTCGACAGGGAACACTGAAGCTTTCTTT.

J is TRBJ1-5 and V is TRBV7-2, with 7 bases fitting TRBD1. Unmatched junction bases numbered 7, after V lost 5 bases and J lost 0 bases. This CDR3 comprises 16 residues. Germline loops: CDR1 SGHTA, CDR2 FQGNSA. CDR3 sequence reads: CASSLRTGYSNQPQHF. The CDR3 coding sequence is TGTGCCAGCAGCCTAAGGACAGGATATAGCAATCAGCCCCAGCATTTT.

The chain links TRBV7-2 to TRBJ1-6; perhaps TRBD1 as D (6 bases). Per the germline V gene, CDR1 is SGHTA and CDR2 is FQGNSA. V lost 5 bases, J lost 9 bases, and 17 bases lay in between. There are 15 residues in the CDR3. The CDR3 loop is CASSPWTARSSPLHF. The CDR3 nucleotides are TGTGCCAGCAGCCCTTGGACAGCCCGGAGTTCACCCCTCCACTTT.

This clone was counted only a few times. The rearrangement links TRBV6-6 to TRBJ2-1; TRBD1 aligns across 8 bases. Germline V lookup: CDR1 MNHNY, CDR2 SVGAGI (reference sequence). After removal of 2 bases from V and 3 bases from J, the junction contained 3 bases not matched to a gene. The CDR3 has 15 residues. CDR3 sequence reads: CASSYLGQGYNEQFF. CDR3 DNA: TGTGCCAGCAGTTACCTCGGACAGGGCTACAATGAGCAGTTCTTC.

CDR3 coding DNA: TGTGCCAGCAGCCCGGGACAGGGGGTAGGCGGCACTGAAGCTTTCTTT. Translation: CASSPGQGVGGTEAFF. The V call is TRBV9, the J call TRBJ1-1; TRBD1 matches at 11 bases. There are 16 residues in the CDR3. Germline CDR1 reads SGDLS; CDR2 reads YYNGEE. With V trimmed by 4 bases and J by 4 bases, 9 bases remained unmatched.

V is TRBV19 and J is TRBJ1-5, with D unclear. V was clipped by 6 bases and J by 12 bases, with 21 bases between them. In germline, CDR1 is LNHDA, CDR2 SQIVND (reference sequence). The CDR3 totals 14 residues. The CDR3 DNA is TGTGCCAGTAGCCCCTCTTCCCCCCCTAAATACCAGCATTTT. Translated, it gives CASSPSSPPKYQHF.

The rearrangement links TRBV7-2 to TRBJ2-5; D remains ambiguous. Between the trimmed V and J ends, which lost 0 bases and 1 base, there was a span of 6 bases. Germline V CDR1 and CDR2: SGHTA, FQGNSA. This CDR3 spans 14 amino acids. The CDR3 spells CASSLARSQETQYF. DNA for the CDR3: TGTGCCAGCAGCTTAGCGCGTAGCCAAGAGACCCAGTACTTC.

This chain joins TRBV9 and TRBJ2-3, with D unclear. Germline V lookup: CDR1 SGDLS, CDR2 YYNGEE. The V gene lost 1 base and the J gene lost 4 bases, with 10 bases spanning the gap. The CDR3 is made up of 14 amino acids. The CDR3 spells CASSVFVSADTQYF. CDR3 nucleotides: TGTGCCAGCAGCGTATTCGTATCGGCAGATACGCAGTATTTT. Filled out from reference TRBV9 and TRBJ2-3, the complete variable domain reads DSGVTQTPKHLITATGQRVTLRCSPRSGDLSVYWYQQSLDQGLQFLIQYYNGEERAKGNILERFSAQQFPDLHSELNLSSLELGDSALYFCASSVFVSADTQYFGPGTRLTVL.

The chain joins TRBV6-6 to TRBJ1-2; D gene unclear. V was pared by 2 bases and J by 0 bases, with 4 bases between. CDR1 and CDR2 (germline): MNHNY, SVGAGI (reference sequence). The CDR3 spans 13 residues. CDR3 protein: CASSYGPNYGYTF. The CDR3, as DNA: TGTGCCAGCAGTTACGGGCCTAACTATGGCTACACCTTC.